This entry describes one T cell receptor (beta chain). This table comes from immunoSEQ multiplex PCR, and its TCRdb copy is limited to in-frame clones, with some not included. The data contain under 300,000 clones, about 91% of them singletons. The record originates from a study of blood T cell repertoires in COVID-19. Study-level background: Specimens from acute and convalescent COVID-19 originated in the United States, Italy and Spain. PBMCs, B-cell-depleted T cells, or T cells were the source of the cDNA or gDNA that made up the material.

The sequence came from a woman in her 40s who had recovered from COVID-19. Source material: peripheral blood.

Written as DNA, the CDR3 is TGTGCCAGCAGCGTTATTTTTGACACCGGGGAGCTGTTTTTT. It encodes CASSVIFDTGELFF. The chain combines TRBV9 with TRBJ2-2; no reliable D call. This CDR3 is built from 14 residues. The V and J ends lost 2 bases and 3 bases respectively, with 8 bases between them. Germline CDR1 and CDR2: SGDLS and YYNGEE. Full variable domain (rest looked up from reference TRBV9 and TRBJ2-2): DSGVTQTPKHLITATGQRVTLRCSPRSGDLSVYWYQQSLDQGLQFLIQYYNGEERAKGNILERFSAQQFPDLHSELNLSSLELGDSALYFCASSVIFDTGELFFGEGSRLTVL.